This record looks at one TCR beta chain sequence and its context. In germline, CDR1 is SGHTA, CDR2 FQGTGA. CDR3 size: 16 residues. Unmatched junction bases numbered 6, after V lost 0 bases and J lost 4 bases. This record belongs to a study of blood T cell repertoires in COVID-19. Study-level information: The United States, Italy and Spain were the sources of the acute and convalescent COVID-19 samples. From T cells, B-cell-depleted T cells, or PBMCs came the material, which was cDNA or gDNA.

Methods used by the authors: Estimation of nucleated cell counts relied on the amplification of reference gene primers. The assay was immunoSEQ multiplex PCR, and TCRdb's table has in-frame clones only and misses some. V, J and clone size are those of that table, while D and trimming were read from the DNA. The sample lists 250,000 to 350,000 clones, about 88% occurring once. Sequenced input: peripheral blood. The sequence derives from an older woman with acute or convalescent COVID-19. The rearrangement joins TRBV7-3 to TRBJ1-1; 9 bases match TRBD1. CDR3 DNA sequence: TGTGCCAGCAGCTTAACATGGGACAGGGATGTCACTGAAGCTTTCTTT. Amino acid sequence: CASSLTWDRDVTEAFF.